What follows describes a single TCR beta chain. Its antigen is currently unknown. This record belongs to a study of shared clonotypes between healthy human individuals. Study as a whole: The study enrolled two women and a few men aged 18 to 49. CD4 naive and CD4 memory each took three plates per donor, while CD8 naive took two and CD8 memory one.

General observations from the study: Clonotype sharing among the donors was expected to vary with sequencing depth.

The CDR3 sequence is 15 residues long. V lost 1 base to trimming and J lost 9 bases, with 15 bases between them. Germline V gene lookup returns CDR1 LGHNA and CDR2 YSLEER. CD45RO-negative, CCR7-selected cells formed the naive CD8 fraction, which excluded terminally differentiated effector memory CD45RA+ cells. Produced via immunoSEQ multiplex PCR; TCRdb's table is partial and in-frame only. There are about 2 million clones in the sample; 85% to 95% occur only once, and under 1.5% lies in the top ten. This sequence was found in a man aged 18 to 29 in good health. The chain joins TRBV4-3 to TRBJ2-2, with a tentative D call TRBD1 (7 bases). Sequencing input: naive CD8+ T cells sorted from blood. The CDR3 region is CASSQVWQGGRELFF. CDR3 sequence (DNA): TGCGCCAGCAGCCAAGTTTGGCAGGGGGGACGGGAGCTGTTTTTT.